This T cell receptor (beta chain) is drawn from a study of T cell responses to AZD1222 COVID-19 vaccine. Study-level findings and limits: Per reports, nearly half of all spike-specific TCRs target regions that are unmutated in variants.

This CDR3 is 14 amino acids long. Per germline, CDR1 MRHNA and CDR2 SNTAGT. V was trimmed by 5 bases and J by 0 bases, leaving 8 bases between them. Of note for this clone: Its antigen is unidentified.

This table comes from immunoSEQ multiplex PCR, and its TCRdb copy is limited to in-frame clones, with some not included. The data hold 140,000 to 150,000 clones, with approximately 88% observed a single time. This receptor was taken from an adult in good health. The sample consisted of peripheral blood, taken on day 0 of AZD1222 vaccination. V usage is TRBV6-4 and J usage is TRBJ2-1; D not resolved. The CDR3 DNA reads TGTGCCAGCAGTTCTAAGAGCTCCTACAATGAGCAGTTCTTC. Amino acid sequence: CASSSKSSYNEQFF.